The rows below give T cell receptor beta chains drawn from one sample of a study of T cells in tuberculosis. Method: immunoSEQ multiplex PCR; TCRdb's copy keeps in-frame clones and lacks some. Of around 30,000 clones listed, around 92% are singletons. The source material was PBMCs, sampled at tuberculosis diagnosis. The receptors stem from an adult with tuberculosis. Each CDR3 is given with its conserved first and last residue. A D gene is named only where the DNA matches it firmly. The size entry is marked missing in some rows and otherwise reads once, few, many or a size class.

CDR3 DNA: TGTGCCAGCCTCGGGGGAGGCCATGGCTACACCTTC; CDR3 protein: CASLGGGHGYTF; D gene: -; V gene: TRBV6-5; clone size: few; J gene: TRBJ1-2
CDR3 DNA: TGTGCCTGGAGTCCTGGACAGGGGGCTTATCAGCCCCAGCATTTT; CDR3 protein: CAWSPGQGAYQPQHF; D gene: TRBD1; V gene: TRBV30; clone size: -; J gene: TRBJ1-5
CDR3 DNA: TGTGCCAGCAGTTCGGGATCAGCCGGACCTCGGGGCTACACCTTC; CDR3 protein: CASSSGSAGPRGYTF; D gene: -; V gene: TRBV27; clone size: -; J gene: TRBJ1-2
CDR3 DNA: TGTGCCAGCAGCTTTGTCGAGGGTACTGAAGCTTTCTTT; CDR3 protein: CASSFVEGTEAFF; D gene: -; V gene: TRBV7-2; clone size: -; J gene: TRBJ1-1
CDR3 DNA: TGTGCCAGCAGCCAACACCCAGGACTGTTCTCTGGAAACACCATATATTTT; CDR3 protein: CASSQHPGLFSGNTIYF; D gene: -; V gene: TRBV14; clone size: -; J gene: TRBJ1-3
CDR3 DNA: TGTGCCAGCAGCGTAGGGGCGGGACAGGGGGAGACCCAGTACTTC; CDR3 protein: CASSVGAGQGETQYF; D gene: TRBD1; V gene: TRBV9; clone size: -; J gene: TRBJ2-5
CDR3 DNA: TGTGCCAGCGGACACGGGACAGAGTATTCACCCCTCCACTTT; CDR3 protein: CASGHGTEYSPLHF; D gene: TRBD1; V gene: TRBV27; clone size: -; J gene: TRBJ1-6
CDR3 DNA: TGCGCCAGCAGTCCTCTACTAGCGGGGTCCACAGATACGCAGTATTTT; CDR3 protein: CASSPLLAGSTDTQYF; D gene: TRBD2; V gene: TRBV10-1; clone size: -; J gene: TRBJ2-3
CDR3 DNA: TGTGCCAGCAGCGCCGGGACTAGCGGGTCGAAGCAGTTCTTC; CDR3 protein: CASSAGTSGSKQFF; D gene: TRBD2; V gene: TRBV2; clone size: -; J gene: TRBJ2-1
CDR3 DNA: TGTGCCAGCAGCCCCCCACAGGCCGACTACGAGCAGTACTTC; CDR3 protein: CASSPPQADYEQYF; D gene: -; V gene: TRBV7-2; clone size: once; J gene: TRBJ2-7
CDR3 DNA: TGTGCCAGTAGTATAGCTGGGAGCCCCTACAATGAGCAGTTCTTC; CDR3 protein: CASSIAGSPYNEQFF; D gene: -; V gene: TRBV19; clone size: once; J gene: TRBJ2-1
CDR3 DNA: TGTGCCAGCAGCCTGACGGGGAGCTCCTACAATGAGCAGTTCTTC; CDR3 protein: CASSLTGSSYNEQFF; D gene: -; V gene: TRBV7-8; clone size: -; J gene: TRBJ2-1